Sequencing of this T cell receptor (beta chain) was carried out in a study of CD8 T cells in Susac syndrome. Trimming took 6 bases from V and 2 from J; bases not matched to a gene: 3. Germline V gene sequence: CDR1 SQVTM, CDR2 ANQGSEA. The CDR3 covers 13 residues. With random hexamers, about 0.5 to 1 ug RNA was reverse transcribed. TCRdb processed the immunoSEQ multiplex PCR reads anew with MiXCR; each CDR3 protein has one entry. This sample has some 160,000 distinct CDR3 sequences, with roughly 94% found just once. This sequence joins TRBV29-1 and TRBJ2-1, with 8 bases that match TRBD2. Sample: CD4+ T cells from PBMCs. The origin of this receptor is a human donor with Susac syndrome. Here the CDR3 DNA reads TGCAGCGTGGGGACTAGTCCCTACAATGAGCAGTTCTTC. Amino acid sequence: CSVGTSPYNEQFF.